These 24 T cell receptor beta chains were all obtained from the same sample, sequenced in a study of T-cell memory formation after mild COVID-19. TCRdb called the 5' RACE reads again in MiXCR, with one record for every CDR3 protein. The table records 200,000 to 250,000 distinct CDR3 sequences, about 10% of them present only once. Specimen: PBMCs or a T cell subset sorted from them (not recorded which). These receptor sequences come from a man aged 18-30 years who had mild COVID-19 (a few samples of this study predate the infection). Cell type and time point are not known.

The chain combines TRBV29-1 with TRBJ1-2, with D hard to call. The CDR3 loop spans 12 amino acids. Germline V gives CDR1 SQVTM, CDR2 ANQGSEA. The V end lost 4 bases, the J end lost 7 bases, and 13 bases lay between the germline ends. The CDR3 DNA follows: TGCAGCGTTGGGACCCTCCATCTTGGCTACACCTTC. Protein: CSVGTLHLGYTF. The whole variable domain, remainder taken from reference TRBV29-1 and TRBJ1-2, is SAVISQKPSRDICQRGTSLTIQCQVDSQVTMMFWYRQQPGQSLTLIATANQGSEATYESGFVIDKFPISRPNLTFSTLTVSNMSPEDSSIYLCSVGTLHLGYTFGSGTRLTVV.

In this sample, this clonotype turned up a few times. The V call is TRBV7-8, the J call TRBJ1-2; 9 bases fit TRBD1. The CDR3 spans 14 residues. J gave up 7 bases and V 5 bases, and 8 bases lay outside the gene matches. Germline CDR1 reads SGHVS; CDR2 reads FQNEAQ. CDR3 sequence (DNA): TGTGCCAGCAGCAAGGACAGGGGATGGAGTGGCTACACCTTC. It is translated as CASSKDRGWSGYTF.

This clonotype occurred a few times. This chain uses TRBV4-2 with TRBJ1-1, with D uncertain. The V end lost 1 base, the J end lost 2 bases, and 8 bases lay between the germline ends. Germline CDR1 is LGHNA and CDR2 is YNFKEQ. The CDR3 covers 14 residues. The CDR3 sequence is CASSQGGFNTEAFF. CDR3 nucleotides: TGTGCCAGCAGCCAAGGTGGGTTCAACACTGAAGCTTTCTTT.

This chain connects TRBV2 to TRBJ1-5; 8 bases are shared with TRBD1. CDR1 is SNHLY, CDR2 FYNNEI, per germline. This CDR3 comprises 15 residues. The J segment lost 7 bases and the V segment lost 6 bases, leaving 11 bases of the junction unmatched. The CDR3 is CASRADRGSWQPQHF. The CDR3 DNA is TGTGCCAGCAGGGCCGACAGGGGTTCATGGCAGCCCCAGCATTTT.

This clonotype has at least ten counts. The genes are TRBV6-5 and TRBJ1-2, with D tentatively TRBD1 (6 bases). The germline V gene has CDR1 MNHEY and CDR2 SVGAGI. The CDR3 length is 13 residues. V was pared by 0 bases and J by 10 bases, with 12 bases between. Here the CDR3 reads CASSYSRGYFYTF. The CDR3 nucleotides read TGTGCCAGCAGTTACTCGAGGGGGTACTTCTACACCTTC.

This clonotype occurred many times. J is TRBJ1-4 and V is TRBV7-9; D ambiguous. This CDR3 is 12 amino acids long. Germline CDR1 SEHNR, CDR2 FQNEAQ (reference sequence). Trimming took 7 bases from V and 8 from J, leaving 11 bases between them. The CDR3 region has the DNA TGTGCCAGCACTCCCTTCGGGGAAAAACTGTTTTTT. It yields the protein CASTPFGEKLFF.

This clonotype was recorded many times. The J gene is TRBJ2-3, the V gene TRBV7-6; possibly TRBD1 for D (6 bases). The CDR3 has 17 amino acids. V was pared by 0 bases and J by 4 bases, with 17 bases between. CDR1 SGHVS and CDR2 FNYEAQ come from the germline V gene. The CDR3 protein is CASSLAGTPPGADTQYF. DNA of the CDR3: TGTGCCAGCAGCTTAGCGGGGACCCCCCCAGGGGCAGATACGCAGTATTTT.

This clonotype has a handful of counts. The chain carries TRBV18 and TRBJ2-2; D tentatively fits TRBD1 or TRBD2 (5 bases each). The CDR3 has 17 amino acids. V was trimmed by 3 bases and J by 5 bases, leaving 19 bases between them. Germline CDR1 and CDR2: KGHSH and LQKENI. The CDR3 here is CASSPLPGRGWTGELFF. CDR3 DNA: TGTGCCAGCTCACCCCTGCCGGGGCGCGGGTGGACCGGGGAGCTGTTTTTT.

The sample holds a few counts of this clonotype. V gene TRBV7-9 combines with J gene TRBJ2-1; TRBD2 is a possible D gene (5 bases). This CDR3 spans 16 amino acids. Germline V gives CDR1 SEHNR, CDR2 FQNEAQ (reference sequence). V was shortened by 5 bases and J by 3 bases, with 17 bases between the two germline ends. The CDR3, as DNA: TGTGCCAGCAGCGGCCCAATAGCGCCCTTCTACAATGAGCAGTTCTTC. Protein sequence: CASSGPIAPFYNEQFF.

The chain links TRBV5-6 to TRBJ2-7; a possible D gene is TRBD1 (5 bases). V lost 0 bases to trimming and J lost 2 bases, with 12 bases between them. From germline, CDR1 is SGHDT and CDR2 YYEEEE. This CDR3 has 15 amino acids. For the CDR3, the DNA is TGTGCCAGCAGCTTGGGGGCAGGGCCGACCTACGAGCAGTACTTC. This gives the protein CASSLGAGPTYEQYF.

The chain employs TRBV5-1 and TRBJ2-2; no definite D call. With 3 bases removed from V and 2 bases from J, the gap between germline ends came to 11 bases. The CDR3 spans 15 residues. Germline CDR1 reads SGHRS; CDR2 reads YFSETQ. In DNA, the CDR3 is TGCGCCAGCAGCTCACTACGGATTAACACCGGGGAGCTGTTTTTT. Amino acids: CASSSLRINTGELFF.

V is TRBV4-3 and J is TRBJ1-2, with D possibly being TRBD1 (6 bases). Per germline, CDR1 LGHNA and CDR2 YSLEER. The ends were cut back, 0 bases at V and 1 base at J, with 9 bases in the middle. The CDR3 contains 15 residues. The chain's CDR3 is CASSQDQGSNYGYTF. The CDR3 bases are TGCGCCAGCAGCCAAGATCAGGGGAGTAACTATGGCTACACCTTC.

The V gene is TRBV27, the J gene TRBJ2-5; D may be TRBD2 (5 bases). V dropped 6 bases and J dropped 5 bases, with 16 bases sitting between them. Germline V gene lookup returns CDR1 MNHEY and CDR2 SMNVEV (reference sequence). CDR3 length equals 14 residues. The CDR3 region is CASRGFRGGETQYF. In DNA form, the CDR3 reads TGTGCCAGCAGAGGTTTCCGCGGCGGGGAGACCCAGTACTTC.

The chain couples TRBV20-1 to TRBJ2-5; D unresolved. The CDR3 contains 14 residues. The germline V and J ends were trimmed by 1 base and 5 bases, with 14 bases remaining between them. In germline, CDR1 is DFQATT, CDR2 SNEGSKA (reference sequence). Here the CDR3 DNA reads TGCAGTGCTAGAGCTGGCACGGCCGGGGAGACCCAGTACTTC. Amino acids: CSARAGTAGETQYF.

This clonotype was picked up a small number of times. The chain links TRBV20-1 to TRBJ1-1; D is possibly TRBD1 (6 bases). Per germline, CDR1 DFQATT and CDR2 SNEGSKA (reference sequence). Trimming removed 5 bases at V and 2 bases at J, with 21 bases between. The CDR3 loop spans 16 amino acids. The CDR3 here is CSAPPVSAGANTEAFF. The CDR3 region has the DNA TGCAGTGCTCCCCCCGTTTCGGCAGGGGCAAACACTGAAGCTTTCTTT.

A few counts support this clonotype. The chain joins TRBV23-1 to TRBJ2-1; tentative D call: TRBD2 (6 bases). TRBV23-1 has ORF status, its function being uncertain. There are 14 residues in the CDR3. The V end was cut by 7 bases, the J end by 4 bases, with 14 bases between. The CDR3 DNA sequence: TGCGCCAGCATGCGGGACTTGGCGTACAATGAGCAGTTCTTC. Its protein is CASMRDLAYNEQFF.

This clonotype has ten or more counts. This chain connects TRBV20-1 to TRBJ2-7; a weak D match, TRBD2 (6 bases). The CDR3 consists of 14 residues. V was trimmed by 0 bases and J by 5 bases, leaving 14 bases between them. Germline lookup yields CDR1 DFQATT and CDR2 SNEGSKA (reference sequence). The DNA for the CDR3 is TGCAGTGCTAGAGATCGAGGAGGGTCCAACGAGCAGTACGTC. Residues: CSARDRGGSNEQYV.

This chain joins TRBV20-1 and TRBJ2-1; TRBD2 matches at 8 bases. The junction had 11 bases not matched to a gene; V was cut back by 4 bases and J by 9 bases. This CDR3 region has 14 residues. The germline gives CDR1 DFQATT, CDR2 SNEGSKA (reference sequence). The CDR3, as DNA: TGCAGTGCTACCACGGGAGGGGGGGCCAGTGAGCAGTTCTTC. It codes for CSATTGGGASEQFF.

This chain connects TRBV6-2 or TRBV6-3 to TRBJ2-3; weak D call: TRBD2 (5 bases). V lost 6 bases, J lost 0 bases, and 13 bases lay in between. Germline V CDR1 and CDR2: MNHEY, SVGEGT. The length of the CDR3 is 15 residues. As DNA, the CDR3 is TGTGCCAGCAGGGGAGTGGTGACTAGCACAGATACGCAGTATTTT. Encoded protein: CASRGVVTSTDTQYF.

This clonotype was counted only a few times. This rearrangement joins TRBV5-6 to TRBJ1-1, with TRBD1 matching over 8 bases. This CDR3 region has 16 residues. Germline V gives CDR1 SGHDT, CDR2 YYEEEE. The V segment lost 2 bases and the J segment 1 base; nucleotides outside the gene matches: 7. The CDR3 region is CASSFRQGLTNTEAFF. DNA for the CDR3: TGTGCCAGCAGCTTTCGACAGGGGCTTACGAACACTGAAGCTTTCTTT. Variable domain in full (rest from reference TRBV5-6 and TRBJ1-1): DAGVTQSPTHLIKTRGQQVTLRCSPKSGHDTVSWYQQALGQGPQFIFQYYEEEERQRGNFPDRFSGHQFPNYSSELNVNALLLGDSALYLCASSFRQGLTNTEAFFGQGTRLTVV.

Only a few counts were recorded for this clonotype. The chain carries TRBV11-2 and TRBJ2-5; D is unclear. The CDR3 is 14 amino acids. Germline CDR1 is SGHAT and CDR2 is FQNNGV. The ends were cut back, 5 bases at V and 1 base at J, with 11 bases in the middle. The CDR3 protein is CASSVPGAQETQYF. CDR3 sequence (DNA): TGTGCCAGCAGCGTTCCTGGAGCCCAAGAGACCCAGTACTTC.

This sequence joins TRBV12-3 or TRBV12-4 and TRBJ2-7; D not resolved. The CDR3 loop spans 13 amino acids. Trimming took off 7 bases at V and 3 bases at J, with 13 bases between the two ends. The CDR3 DNA follows: TGTGCCAGCAATTCGGACGGAAGCTACGAGCAGTACTTC. Its protein is CASNSDGSYEQYF.

This clonotype was seen at least ten times. The gene calls are TRBV27 and TRBJ2-7; no firm D call. Per germline, CDR1 MNHEY and CDR2 SMNVEV (reference sequence). V lost 6 bases, J lost 0 bases, and 12 bases lay in between. This CDR3 has 14 residues. The CDR3: CASSPKLTSYEQYF. CDR3 DNA sequence: TGTGCCAGCAGCCCTAAGCTAACCTCCTACGAGCAGTACTTC.

In this sample, this clonotype turned up many times. The chain is built from TRBV5-6 and TRBJ2-5; 8 bases agree with TRBD2. Germline trimming cut 0 bases from V and 2 bases from J; bases unmatched to any gene: 3. The CDR3 is 15 residues long. Germline CDR1 and CDR2: SGHDT and YYEEEE. For the CDR3, the DNA is TGTGCCAGCAGCTTGGCGGGGGGGACTCAAGAGACCCAGTACTTC. This sequence encodes CASSLAGGTQETQYF.